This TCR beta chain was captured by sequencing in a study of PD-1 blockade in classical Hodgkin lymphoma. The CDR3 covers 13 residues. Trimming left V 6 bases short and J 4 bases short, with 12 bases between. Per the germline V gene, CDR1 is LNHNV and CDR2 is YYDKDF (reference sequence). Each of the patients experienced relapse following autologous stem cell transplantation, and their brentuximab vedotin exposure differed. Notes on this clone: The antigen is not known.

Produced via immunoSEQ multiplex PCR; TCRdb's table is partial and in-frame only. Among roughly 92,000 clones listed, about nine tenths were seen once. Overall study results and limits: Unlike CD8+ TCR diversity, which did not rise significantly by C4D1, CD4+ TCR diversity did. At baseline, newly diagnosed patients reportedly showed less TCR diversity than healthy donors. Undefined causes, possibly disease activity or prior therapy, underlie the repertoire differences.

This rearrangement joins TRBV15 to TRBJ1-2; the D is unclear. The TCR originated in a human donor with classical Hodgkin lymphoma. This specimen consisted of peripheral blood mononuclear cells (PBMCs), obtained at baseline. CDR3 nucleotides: TGTGCCACCAGTACCTTATCTTCCTATGGCTACACCTTC. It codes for CATSTLSSYGYTF.